This entry lists 18 T cell receptor beta chains sequenced from one sample in a study of blood T cell repertoires in COVID-19. The repertoire was sequenced with immunoSEQ multiplex PCR; TCRdb's copy has only in-frame clones and lacks some. Of about 250,000 clones listed, approximately 80% are singletons. The sample was PBMCs or T cells enriched from blood (not recorded which). The receptors come from a man aged 35-49 years who had been exposed to COVID-19.

This chain uses TRBV10-2 with TRBJ1-2, with TRBD1 matching over 10 bases. The V gene's germline CDR1 is WSHSY and CDR2 SAAADI. V shed 4 bases and J 8 bases; nucleotides not matched to a gene: 7. This CDR3 region has 14 residues. The CDR3 nucleotides read TGCGCCAGCAGTGGGGGACAGGGGAATTTCGGCTACACCTTC. This encodes CASSGGQGNFGYTF.

V and J are TRBV5-1 and TRBJ2-6; D not resolved. Trimming pared 10 bases from V and 4 bases from J, leaving 12 bases between. Germline CDR1 and CDR2: SGHRS and YFSETQ. The CDR3 covers 13 residues. The CDR3 here is CADPRPGANVLTF. In DNA form, the CDR3 reads TGCGCCGATCCTAGACCCGGGGCCAACGTCCTGACTTTC.

The V and J genes are TRBV6-5 and TRBJ2-5; a weak D match, TRBD2 (6 bases). The CDR3 totals 15 residues. Germline V gene lookup returns CDR1 MNHEY and CDR2 SVGAGI. V shed 0 bases and J shed 5 bases, with 13 bases lying between them. CDR3 sequence (DNA): TGTGCCAGCAGTTACTCCTTCGGGAGACTGGAGACCCAGTACTTC. Protein sequence: CASSYSFGRLETQYF.

This clone was seen a handful of times. V is TRBV7-9 and J is TRBJ1-1, with TRBD1 as a possible D gene (5 bases). V was cut by 5 bases and J by 5 bases, with 12 bases left in between. This CDR3 is built from 13 residues. The germline CDR1 and CDR2 sequences are SEHNR and FQNEAQ (reference sequence). CDR3 amino acids: CASSKPSGTEAFF. As DNA, the CDR3 is TGTGCCAGCAGCAAACCCTCAGGGACTGAAGCTTTCTTT.

The CDR3 is CARLAGGPIYNEQFF. For the CDR3, the DNA is TGTGCCAGACTAGCGGGAGGGCCGATCTACAATGAGCAGTTCTTC. The rearrangement links TRBV6-6 to TRBJ2-1; 13 bases are a match to TRBD2. The V gene end was trimmed by 9 bases and the J gene end by 3 bases; junction bases not matched to a gene: 5. The V gene's germline CDR1 is MNHNY and CDR2 SVGAGI (reference sequence). This CDR3 is built from 15 residues.

The sample holds one count of this clone. The rearrangement uses TRBV5-1 and TRBJ2-5; 7 bases fit TRBD1. The CDR3 runs to 15 residues. Germline-derived CDR1 and CDR2 are SGHRS and YFSETQ. V trimming: 1 base; J trimming: 3 bases; junction bases outside the gene matches: 6. The CDR3 DNA reads TGCGCCAGCAGCTTGCAAGTTACAGGGGAAGAGACCCAGTACTTC. Translation: CASSLQVTGEETQYF.

The chain employs TRBV20-1 and TRBJ1-2, with D hard to call. The CDR3 spans 10 residues. Between the trimmed V and J ends, which lost 4 bases and 13 bases, there was a span of 13 bases. Germline V gene sequence: CDR1 DFQATT, CDR2 SNEGSKA (reference sequence). The CDR3 DNA reads TGCAGTGCTACCCCGGGTGTTAGCACCTTC. Residues: CSATPGVSTF.

Only one count was recorded for this clone. This chain joins TRBV6-1 and TRBJ2-1, with D perhaps TRBD1 (6 bases). Between the trimmed V and J ends, which lost 2 bases and 1 base, there was a span of 9 bases. The CDR3 has 15 residues. CDR1 is MNHNS and CDR2 is SASEGT in the germline V gene. The CDR3 here is CASSEYGTSYNEQFF. For the CDR3, the DNA is TGTGCCAGCAGTGAATACGGGACATCCTACAATGAGCAGTTCTTC.

This chain uses TRBV27 with TRBJ1-5; D may be TRBD1 (5 bases). The CDR3 is made up of 15 amino acids. V was cut by 5 bases and J by 3 bases, with 14 bases left in between. The germline V gene has CDR1 MNHEY and CDR2 SMNVEV (reference sequence). The DNA of the CDR3 is TGTGCCAGCAGTCCCCGGGGGGGATACAATCAGCCCCAGCATTTT. Protein: CASSPRGGYNQPQHF.

The chain uses TRBV18 and TRBJ1-1; no firm D call. V shed 2 bases and J shed 6 bases, with 13 bases lying between them. Germline V gives CDR1 KGHSH, CDR2 LQKENI. The CDR3 covers 14 residues. The CDR3 protein is CASSPSAQTSEAFF. In nucleotides, the CDR3 is TGTGCCAGCTCACCAAGTGCACAGACCTCTGAAGCTTTCTTT. The variable domain in full, with the rest retrieved from reference TRBV18 and TRBJ1-1, is NAGVMQNPRHLVRRRGQEARLRCSPMKGHSHVYWYRQLPEEGLKFMVYLQKENIIDESGMPKERFSAEFPKEGPSILRIQQVVRGDSAAYFCASSPSAQTSEAFFGQGTRLTVV.

The V and J genes are TRBV19 and TRBJ1-4; 7 nucleotides agree with TRBD1. V shed 3 bases and J 7 bases; nucleotides not matched to a gene: 5. Germline V gives CDR1 LNHDA, CDR2 SQIVND (reference sequence). The CDR3 loop spans 14 amino acids. Written as DNA, the CDR3 is TGTGCCAGTAGTATTACAGGGGCGCCTGAAAAACTGTTTTTT. This gives the protein CASSITGAPEKLFF.

The J gene is TRBJ2-5, the V gene TRBV7-8, with 10 bases aligning to TRBD2. The V gene's germline CDR1 is SGHVS and CDR2 FQNEAQ. Germline trimming cut 5 bases from V and 2 bases from J; bases unmatched to any gene: 8. This CDR3 comprises 16 residues. The CDR3 bases are TGTGCCAGCAGCCTGCCCTCTAGCGGGGGACAAGAGACCCAGTACTTC. This gives the protein CASSLPSSGGQETQYF.

The rearrangement uses TRBV10-1 and TRBJ2-7, with TRBD1 identical over 7 bases. CDR1 is WNHNN and CDR2 is SYGVQD in the germline V gene (reference sequence). The CDR3 loop spans 18 amino acids. The J segment lost 0 bases and the V segment lost 6 bases, leaving 17 bases of the junction unmatched. The CDR3 sequence is CASSDRDRGPVYSYEQYF. The CDR3 DNA reads TGCGCCAGCAGCGACAGGGATCGCGGACCTGTATACTCCTACGAGCAGTACTTC.

V and J are TRBV18 and TRBJ2-7; maybe TRBD2 (6 bases). V was trimmed by 3 bases and J by 0 bases, leaving 12 bases between them. This CDR3 has 15 amino acids. CDR1 is KGHSH, CDR2 LQKENI, per germline. The CDR3 nucleotides are TGTGCCAGCTCACCCCTGGGGGGACGCTCCTACGAGCAGTACTTC. Translated, it gives CASSPLGGRSYEQYF.

Only one count was recorded for this clone. The chain recombines TRBV12-5 with TRBJ1-1, with D possibly TRBD1 on 6 matching bases. Deletions cut 1 base from V and 0 bases from J, with 6 bases between. The CDR3 contains 14 residues. Germline V gene data show CDR1 as LGHNT and CDR2 as FRNRAP. The CDR3 region has the DNA TGTGCTAGTGGTTTGGGGACAGTGAACACTGAAGCTTTCTTT. Amino acids: CASGLGTVNTEAFF.

The chain couples TRBV19 to TRBJ1-6, with 9 bases matching TRBD1. The CDR3 has 15 amino acids. V lost 10 bases to trimming and J lost 9 bases; unmatched junction nucleotides: 13. Germline V gives CDR1 LNHDA, CDR2 SQIVND (reference sequence). CDR3 nucleotides: TGTGCCACACCCCAGTTACAGGGGGCGAGTTCACCCCTCCACTTT. This codes for CATPQLQGASSPLHF.

The chain combines TRBV2 with TRBJ2-3; D gene uncertain. The V end was cut by 0 bases, the J end by 0 bases, with 10 bases between. Per the germline V gene, CDR1 is SNHLY and CDR2 is FYNNEI. The CDR3 sequence is 16 residues long. CDR3 amino acids: CASSEARSASTDTQYF. The CDR3 DNA reads as TGTGCCAGCAGTGAAGCACGGAGCGCCAGCACAGATACGCAGTATTTT.

This chain links TRBV5-7 with TRBJ2-7; TRBD2 matches 9 bases. TRBV5-7 is an ORF; its function is uncertain. The CDR3 contains 18 residues. V trimming: 4 bases; J trimming: 5 bases; junction bases outside the gene matches: 19. DNA for the CDR3: TGTGCCAGCAGCATACCCTTTAGCTGTCGGGCGGGAGGGGACGAGCAGTACTTC. Translating gives CASSIPFSCRAGGDEQYF.